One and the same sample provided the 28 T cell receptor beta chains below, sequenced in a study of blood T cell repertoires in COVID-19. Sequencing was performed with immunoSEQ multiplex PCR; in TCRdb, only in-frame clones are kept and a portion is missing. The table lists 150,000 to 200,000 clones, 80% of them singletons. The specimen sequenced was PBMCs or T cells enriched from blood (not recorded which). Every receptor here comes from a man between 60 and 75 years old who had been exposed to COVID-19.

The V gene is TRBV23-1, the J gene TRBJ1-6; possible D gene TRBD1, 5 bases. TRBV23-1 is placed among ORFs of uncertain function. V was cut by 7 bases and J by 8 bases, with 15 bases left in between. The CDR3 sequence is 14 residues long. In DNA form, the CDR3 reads TGCGCCAGCACCCAATGGGGGGGGGATTCACCCCTCCACTTT. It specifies CASTQWGGDSPLHF.

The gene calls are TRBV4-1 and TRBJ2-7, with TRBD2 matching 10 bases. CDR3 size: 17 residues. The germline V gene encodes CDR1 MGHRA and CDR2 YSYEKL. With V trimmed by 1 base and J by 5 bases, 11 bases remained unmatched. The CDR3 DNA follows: TGCGCCAGCAGCCAAGGATTAGCGGGAGGCCTTGGGAACGAGCAGTACTTC. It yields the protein CASSQGLAGGLGNEQYF.

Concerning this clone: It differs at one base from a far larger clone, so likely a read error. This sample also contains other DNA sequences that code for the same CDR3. This CDR3 is CASTQLGGTGGNYGYTF. CDR3 bases: TGTGCCAGCACCCAATTGGGGGGGACAGGGGGAAACTATGGCTACACCTTC. This chain uses TRBV7-2 with TRBJ1-2; 11 nucleotides agree with TRBD1. The junction had 12 bases not matched to a gene; V was cut back by 7 bases and J by 2 bases. This CDR3 is 17 amino acids long. Per the germline V gene, CDR1 is SGHTA and CDR2 is FQGNSA. Using reference TRBV7-2 and TRBJ1-2 for the parts outside the CDR3, the full variable domain is GAGVSQSPSNKVTEKGKDVELRCDPISGHTALYWYRQSLGQGLEFLIYFQGNSAPDKSGLPSDRFSAERTGGSVSTLTIQRTQQEDSAVYLCASTQLGGTGGNYGYTFGSGTRLTVV.

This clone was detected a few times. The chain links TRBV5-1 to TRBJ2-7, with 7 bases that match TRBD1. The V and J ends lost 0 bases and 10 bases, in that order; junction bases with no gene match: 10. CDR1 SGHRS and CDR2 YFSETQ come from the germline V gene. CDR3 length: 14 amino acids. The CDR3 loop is CASSLGTTGTVQYF. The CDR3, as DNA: TGCGCCAGCAGCTTGGGGACCACCGGGACAGTCCAGTACTTC.

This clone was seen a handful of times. The CDR3 region has the DNA TGTGCCAGCAGCTTAGGTGGGCAGAATGAGGGCTACACCTTC. Its protein is CASSLGGQNEGYTF. V is TRBV7-2 and J is TRBJ1-2; D gene uncertain. CDR3 length equals 14 residues. Trimming shortened V by 1 base and J by 8 bases, and 14 bases separated the two germline ends. CDR1 is SGHTA, CDR2 FQGNSA, per germline.

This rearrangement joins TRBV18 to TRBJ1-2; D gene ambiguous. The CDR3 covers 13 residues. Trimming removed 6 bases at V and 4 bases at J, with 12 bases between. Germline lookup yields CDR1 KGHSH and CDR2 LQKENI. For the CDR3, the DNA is TGTGCCAGCTCCCCCCGGGAGGCCTATGGCTACACCTTC. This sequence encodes CASSPREAYGYTF.

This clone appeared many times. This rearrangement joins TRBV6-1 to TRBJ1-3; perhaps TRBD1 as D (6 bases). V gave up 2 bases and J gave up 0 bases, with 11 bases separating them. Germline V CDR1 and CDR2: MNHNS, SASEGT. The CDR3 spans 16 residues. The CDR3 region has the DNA TGTGCCAGCAGTGAAACGCAGGGGATCTCTGGAAACACCATATATTTT. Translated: CASSETQGISGNTIYF.

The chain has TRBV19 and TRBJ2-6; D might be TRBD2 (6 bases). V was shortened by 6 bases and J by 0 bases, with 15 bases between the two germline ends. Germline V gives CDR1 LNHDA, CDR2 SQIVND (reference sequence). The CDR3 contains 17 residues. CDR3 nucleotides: TGTGCCAGTAGGGTCTGGAGGGGAGGCTCTGGGGCCAACGTCCTGACTTTC. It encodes CASRVWRGGSGANVLTF.

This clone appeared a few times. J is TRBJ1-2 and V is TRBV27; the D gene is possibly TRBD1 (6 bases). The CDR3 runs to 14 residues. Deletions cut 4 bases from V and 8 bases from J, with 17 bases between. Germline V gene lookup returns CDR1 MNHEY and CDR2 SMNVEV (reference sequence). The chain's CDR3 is CASSSRGGGWGYTF. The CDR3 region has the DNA TGTGCCAGCAGTTCTCGAGGGGGGGGCTGGGGCTACACCTTC.

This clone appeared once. The CDR3 DNA is TGCAGCGCCCGGGCCCGGGGGAACACAGATACGCAGTATTTT. It specifies CSARARGNTDTQYF. The rearrangement uses TRBV29-1 and TRBJ2-3; D may be TRBD2 (6 bases). This CDR3 contains 14 residues. Germline loops: CDR1 SQVTM, CDR2 ANQGSEA. With 7 bases removed from V and 2 bases from J, the gap between germline ends came to 16 bases.

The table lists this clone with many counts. The chain's CDR3 is CASSFRGPYNSPLHF. CDR3 sequence (DNA): TGTGCCAGCAGCTTCAGGGGTCCCTATAATTCACCCCTCCACTTT. V is TRBV5-6 and J is TRBJ1-6; a possible D gene is TRBD1 (6 bases). This CDR3 contains 15 residues. Germline V gene sequence: CDR1 SGHDT, CDR2 YYEEEE. V was cut by 2 bases and J by 2 bases, with 8 bases left in between. Complete variable domain (other parts from reference TRBV5-6 and TRBJ1-6): DAGVTQSPTHLIKTRGQQVTLRCSPKSGHDTVSWYQQALGQGPQFIFQYYEEEERQRGNFPDRFSGHQFPNYSSELNVNALLLGDSALYLCASSFRGPYNSPLHFGNGTRLTVT.

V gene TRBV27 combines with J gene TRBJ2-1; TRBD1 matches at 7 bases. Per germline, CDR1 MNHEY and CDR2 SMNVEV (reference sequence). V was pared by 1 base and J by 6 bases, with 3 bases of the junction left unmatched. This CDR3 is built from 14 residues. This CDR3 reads CASSLYRDSNEQFF. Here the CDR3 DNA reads TGTGCCAGCAGTTTATACCGGGACAGCAATGAGCAGTTCTTC.

The CDR3 region has the DNA TGTGCCAGCAGTAAAAGACAGGGGGCGCGGACTGAAGCTTTCTTT. It translates to CASSKRQGARTEAFF. This rearrangement joins TRBV27 to TRBJ1-1; 10 nucleotides align to TRBD1. Germline CDR1 MNHEY, CDR2 SMNVEV (reference sequence). The CDR3 loop spans 15 amino acids. V trimming: 5 bases; J trimming: 5 bases; junction bases outside the gene matches: 8.

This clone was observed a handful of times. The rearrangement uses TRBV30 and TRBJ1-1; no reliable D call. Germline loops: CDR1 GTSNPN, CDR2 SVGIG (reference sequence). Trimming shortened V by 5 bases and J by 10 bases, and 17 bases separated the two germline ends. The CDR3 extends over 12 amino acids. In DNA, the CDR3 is TGTGCCTGGGAGAGGCAGCGGGGTAGAGCTTTCTTT. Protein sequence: CAWERQRGRAFF.

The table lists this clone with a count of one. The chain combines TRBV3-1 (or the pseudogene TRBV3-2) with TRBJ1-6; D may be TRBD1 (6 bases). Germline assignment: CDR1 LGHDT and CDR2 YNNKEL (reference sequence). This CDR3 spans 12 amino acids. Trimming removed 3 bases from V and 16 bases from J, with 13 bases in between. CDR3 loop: CASSHPRQGLHF. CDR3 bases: TGTGCCAGCAGCCACCCGCGGCAGGGGCTCCACTTT.

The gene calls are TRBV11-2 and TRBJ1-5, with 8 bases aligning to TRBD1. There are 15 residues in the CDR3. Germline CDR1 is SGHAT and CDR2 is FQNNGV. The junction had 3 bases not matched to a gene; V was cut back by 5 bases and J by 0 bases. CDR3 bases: TGTGCCAGCAGCCCAGGGACAGGTAGCAATCAGCCCCAGCATTTT. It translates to CASSPGTGSNQPQHF.

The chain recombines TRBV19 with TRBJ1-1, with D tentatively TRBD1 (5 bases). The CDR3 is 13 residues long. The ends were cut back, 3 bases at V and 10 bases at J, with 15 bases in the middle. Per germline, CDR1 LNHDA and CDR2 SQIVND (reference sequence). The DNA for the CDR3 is TGTGCCAGTAGTATTAGGGGCGGAGAGAGAGCTTTCTTT. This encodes CASSIRGGERAFF.

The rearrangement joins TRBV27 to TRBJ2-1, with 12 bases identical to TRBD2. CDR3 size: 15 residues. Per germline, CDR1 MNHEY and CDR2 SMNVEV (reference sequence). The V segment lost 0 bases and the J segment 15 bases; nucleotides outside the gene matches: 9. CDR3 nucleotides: TGTGCCAGCAGTTTATCGCTAGCGGGAGGGCAGGGGCCGTTCTTC. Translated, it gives CASSLSLAGGQGPFF.

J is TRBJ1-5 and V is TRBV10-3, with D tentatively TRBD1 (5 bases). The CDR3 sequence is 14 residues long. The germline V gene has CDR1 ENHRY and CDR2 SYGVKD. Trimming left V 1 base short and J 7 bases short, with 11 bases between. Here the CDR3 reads CAISEFGGGQPQHF. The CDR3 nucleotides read TGTGCCATCAGTGAGTTTGGGGGAGGCCAGCCCCAGCATTTT.

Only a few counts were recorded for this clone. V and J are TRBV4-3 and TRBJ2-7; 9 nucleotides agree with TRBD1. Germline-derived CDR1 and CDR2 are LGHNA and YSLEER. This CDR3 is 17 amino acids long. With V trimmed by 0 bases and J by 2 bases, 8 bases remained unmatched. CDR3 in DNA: TGCGCCAGCAGCCAAGATCCGACGGGGGACAGGGCCTACGAGCAGTACTTC. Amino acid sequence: CASSQDPTGDRAYEQYF.

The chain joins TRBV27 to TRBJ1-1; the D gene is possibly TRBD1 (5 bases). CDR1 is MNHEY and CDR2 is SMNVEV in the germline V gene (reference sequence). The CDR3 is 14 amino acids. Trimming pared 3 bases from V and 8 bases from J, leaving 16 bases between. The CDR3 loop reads CASSLGWGPGEAFF. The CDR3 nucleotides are TGTGCCAGCAGTTTGGGGTGGGGCCCCGGAGAAGCTTTCTTT.

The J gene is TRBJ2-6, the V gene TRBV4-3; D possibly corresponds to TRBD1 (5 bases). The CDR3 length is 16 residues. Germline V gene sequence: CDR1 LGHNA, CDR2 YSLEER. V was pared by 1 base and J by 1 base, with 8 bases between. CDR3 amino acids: CASSQVQGSGANVLTF. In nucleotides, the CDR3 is TGCGCCAGCAGCCAAGTGCAGGGTTCTGGGGCCAACGTCCTGACTTTC.

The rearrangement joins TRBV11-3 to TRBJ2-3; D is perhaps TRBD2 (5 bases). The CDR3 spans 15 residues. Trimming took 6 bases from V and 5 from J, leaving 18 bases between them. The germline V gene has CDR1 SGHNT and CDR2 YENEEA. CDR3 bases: TGTGCCAGCAGTCACCTCCGGACTCCGGGAGATACGCAGTATTTT. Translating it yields CASSHLRTPGDTQYF.

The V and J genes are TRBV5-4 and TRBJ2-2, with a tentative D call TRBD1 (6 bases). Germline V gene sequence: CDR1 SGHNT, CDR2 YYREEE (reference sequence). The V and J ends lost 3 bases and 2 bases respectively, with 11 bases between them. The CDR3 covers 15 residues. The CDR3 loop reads CASSSMGQNTGELFF. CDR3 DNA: TGTGCCAGCAGCTCCATGGGACAAAACACCGGGGAGCTGTTTTTT.

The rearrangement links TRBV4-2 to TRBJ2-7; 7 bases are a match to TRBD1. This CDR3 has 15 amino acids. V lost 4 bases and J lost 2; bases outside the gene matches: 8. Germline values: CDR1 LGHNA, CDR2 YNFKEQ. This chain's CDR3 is CASSLETGDPYEQYF. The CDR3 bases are TGTGCCAGCAGCCTAGAAACAGGGGACCCCTACGAGCAGTACTTC.

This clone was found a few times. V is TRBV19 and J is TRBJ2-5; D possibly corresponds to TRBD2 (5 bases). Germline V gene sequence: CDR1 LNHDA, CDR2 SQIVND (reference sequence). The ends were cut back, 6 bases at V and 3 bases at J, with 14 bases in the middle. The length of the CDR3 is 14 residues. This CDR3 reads CASSPWGAEETQYF. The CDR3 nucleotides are TGTGCCAGTAGCCCCTGGGGAGCGGAAGAGACCCAGTACTTC.

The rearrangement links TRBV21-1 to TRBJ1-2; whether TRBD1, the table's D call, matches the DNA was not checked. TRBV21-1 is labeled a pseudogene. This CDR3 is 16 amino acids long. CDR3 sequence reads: CASSIHRQGAYYGYTF. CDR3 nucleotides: TGTGCCAGCAGCATACACCGACAGGGGGCTTACTATGGCTACACCTTC.

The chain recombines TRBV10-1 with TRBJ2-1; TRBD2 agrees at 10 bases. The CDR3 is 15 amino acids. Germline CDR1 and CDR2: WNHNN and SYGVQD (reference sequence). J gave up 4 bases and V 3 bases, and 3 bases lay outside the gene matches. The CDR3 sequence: CASSDTLAGYNEQFF. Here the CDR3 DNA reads TGCGCCAGCAGTGATACACTAGCGGGGTACAATGAGCAGTTCTTC.